This T cell receptor (beta chain) was recovered during a study of blood T cell repertoires in COVID-19. The CDR3 totals 14 residues. Trimming took off 2 bases at V and 4 bases at J, with 8 bases between the two ends. Germline-derived CDR1 and CDR2 are MNHEY and SVGAGI. This clone came up a few times. The sample contains more than one DNA sequence encoding this CDR3. In the source study's methods: The assay estimated nucleated cells by amplifying reference gene primers. Produced via immunoSEQ multiplex PCR; TCRdb's table is partial and in-frame only. The V and J calls and clone size were taken over from that table, and D and trimming were inferred from the DNA. The table records over 250,000 clones, just under 90% of them present only once. Clinical histories supplied by participants themselves formed the basis of cohort assignment. Symptom resolution, clearance, or two negative PCRs marked donors in Cohort 3 as recovered.

The sequence was obtained from a woman in her sixties or seventies who had recovered from COVID-19. Sequences were obtained from PBMCs or T cells enriched from blood (not recorded which). The chain carries TRBV6-5 and TRBJ2-2; perhaps TRBD2 as D (6 bases). The CDR3 nucleotides read TGTGCCAGCAGTTACAGGGGACTCACCGGGGAGCTGTTTTTT. Protein: CASSYRGLTGELFF.